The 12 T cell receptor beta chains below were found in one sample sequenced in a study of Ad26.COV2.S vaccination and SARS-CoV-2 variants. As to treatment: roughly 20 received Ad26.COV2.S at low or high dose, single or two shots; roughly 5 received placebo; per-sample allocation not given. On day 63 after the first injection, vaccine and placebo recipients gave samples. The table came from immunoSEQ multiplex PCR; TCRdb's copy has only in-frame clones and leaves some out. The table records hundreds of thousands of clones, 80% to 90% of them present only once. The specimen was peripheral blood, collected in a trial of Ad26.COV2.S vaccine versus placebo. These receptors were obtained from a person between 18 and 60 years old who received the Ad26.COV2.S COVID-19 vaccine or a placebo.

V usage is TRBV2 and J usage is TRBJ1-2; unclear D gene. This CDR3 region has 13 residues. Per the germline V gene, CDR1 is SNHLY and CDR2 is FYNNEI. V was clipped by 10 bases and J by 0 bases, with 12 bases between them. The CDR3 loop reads CATLRASNYGYTF. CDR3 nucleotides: TGTGCCACCCTTAGGGCGTCTAACTATGGCTACACCTTC.

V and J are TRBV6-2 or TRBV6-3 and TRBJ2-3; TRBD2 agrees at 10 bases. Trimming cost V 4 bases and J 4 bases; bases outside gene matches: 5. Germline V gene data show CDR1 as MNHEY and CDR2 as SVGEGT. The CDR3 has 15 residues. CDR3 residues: CASSWSGRASDTQYF. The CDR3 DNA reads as TGTGCCAGCAGTTGGAGCGGGAGGGCTTCAGATACGCAGTATTTT.

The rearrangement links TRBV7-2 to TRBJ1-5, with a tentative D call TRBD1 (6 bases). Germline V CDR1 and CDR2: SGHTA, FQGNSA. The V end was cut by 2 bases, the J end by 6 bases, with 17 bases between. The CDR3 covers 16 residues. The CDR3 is CASSLWSQGNGQPQHF. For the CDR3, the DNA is TGTGCCAGCAGCTTATGGTCACAGGGAAATGGTCAGCCCCAGCATTTT. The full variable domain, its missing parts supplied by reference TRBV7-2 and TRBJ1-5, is GAGVSQSPSNKVTEKGKDVELRCDPISGHTALYWYRQSLGQGLEFLIYFQGNSAPDKSGLPSDRFSAERTGGSVSTLTIQRTQQEDSAVYLCASSLWSQGNGQPQHFGDGTRLSIL.

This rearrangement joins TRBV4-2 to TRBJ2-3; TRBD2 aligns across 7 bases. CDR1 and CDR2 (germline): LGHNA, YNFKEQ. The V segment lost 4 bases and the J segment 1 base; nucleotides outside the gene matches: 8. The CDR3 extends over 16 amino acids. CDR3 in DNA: TGTGCCAGCAGCCCGCGGACTGGGGGGGGCACAGATACGCAGTATTTT. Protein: CASSPRTGGGTDTQYF.

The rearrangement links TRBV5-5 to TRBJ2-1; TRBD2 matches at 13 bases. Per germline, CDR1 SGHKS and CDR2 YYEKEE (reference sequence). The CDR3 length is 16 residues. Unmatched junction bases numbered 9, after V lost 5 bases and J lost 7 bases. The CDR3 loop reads CASSRTGTSGMNEQFF. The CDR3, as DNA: TGTGCCAGCAGTCGGACCGGGACTAGCGGGATGAATGAGCAGTTCTTC.

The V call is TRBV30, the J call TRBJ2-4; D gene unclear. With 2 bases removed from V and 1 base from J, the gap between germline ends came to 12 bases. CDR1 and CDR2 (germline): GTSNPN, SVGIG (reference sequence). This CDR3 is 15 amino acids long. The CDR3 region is CAWSTDAWAKNIQYF. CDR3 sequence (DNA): TGTGCCTGGAGTACCGATGCCTGGGCCAAAAACATTCAGTACTTC.

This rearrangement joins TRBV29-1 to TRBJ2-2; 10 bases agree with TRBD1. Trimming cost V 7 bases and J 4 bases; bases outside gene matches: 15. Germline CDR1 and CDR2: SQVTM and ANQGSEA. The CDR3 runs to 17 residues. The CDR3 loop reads CSATGTGVTEGTGELFF. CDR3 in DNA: TGCAGCGCAACCGGGACAGGGGTCACGGAAGGCACCGGGGAGCTGTTTTTT.

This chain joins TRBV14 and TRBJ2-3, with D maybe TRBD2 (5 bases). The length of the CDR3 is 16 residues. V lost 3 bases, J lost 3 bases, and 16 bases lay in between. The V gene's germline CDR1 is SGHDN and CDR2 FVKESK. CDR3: CASSHELGRGTDTQYF. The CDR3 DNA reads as TGTGCCAGCAGCCACGAACTAGGTCGCGGAACAGATACGCAGTATTTT.

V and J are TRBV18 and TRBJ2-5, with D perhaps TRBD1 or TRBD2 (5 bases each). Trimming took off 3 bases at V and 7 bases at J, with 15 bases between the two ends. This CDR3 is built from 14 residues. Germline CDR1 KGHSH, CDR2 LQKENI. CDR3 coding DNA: TGTGCCAGCTCACCTTTCTGGGGGACGGGGACCCAGTACTTC. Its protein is CASSPFWGTGTQYF.

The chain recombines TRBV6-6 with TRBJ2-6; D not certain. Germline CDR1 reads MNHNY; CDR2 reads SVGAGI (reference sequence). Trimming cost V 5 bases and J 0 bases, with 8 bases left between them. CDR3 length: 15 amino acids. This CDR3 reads CASSASISGANVLTF. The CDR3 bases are TGTGCCAGCAGTGCGTCAATCTCTGGGGCCAACGTCCTGACTTTC.

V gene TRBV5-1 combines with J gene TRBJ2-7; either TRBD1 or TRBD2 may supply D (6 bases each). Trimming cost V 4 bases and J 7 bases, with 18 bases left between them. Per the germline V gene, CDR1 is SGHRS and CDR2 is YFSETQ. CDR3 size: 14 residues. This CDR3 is CASSPKGHAGEQYF. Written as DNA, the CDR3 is TGCGCCAGCAGCCCCAAGGGACATGCGGGAGAGCAGTACTTC.

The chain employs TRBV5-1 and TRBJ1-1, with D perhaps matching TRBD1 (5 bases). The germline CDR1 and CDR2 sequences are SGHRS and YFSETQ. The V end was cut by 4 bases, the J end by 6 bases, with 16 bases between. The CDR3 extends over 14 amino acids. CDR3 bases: TGCGCCAGCAGCGTTACGGGGGTTTGGGCTGAAGCTTTCTTT. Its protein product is CASSVTGVWAEAFF.